These 7 T cell receptor beta chains were sequenced from one sample in a study of regulatory T cells in long-lasting Graves disease. The time point was: newly diagnosed GD, antithyroid drugs for less than 3 months. The TCR library was made from RNA extracted from PBMCs. According to the study, TCR beta libraries were built with iRepertoire HTBI primers and CDR3-region Arm-PCR. Via MiXCR, TCRdb re-called the multiplex PCR reads, giving one row per CDR3 protein. Among hundreds of thousands of distinct CDR3 sequences, 16% were seen once, and the ten largest hold about 11%. In addition, the sample was reused for a study of T cells in Graves' hyperthyroidism and ophthalmopathy.

Source: peripheral blood mononuclear cells (PBMCs), taken at new diagnosis, from a patient treated with antithyroid drugs. The receptor set was obtained from a woman aged 25 to 45 with Graves disease.

This clonotype was counted ten times or more. The chain carries TRBV24-1 and TRBJ2-1; 13 positions agree with TRBD2. Trimming removed 4 bases from V and 8 bases from J; junction bases left unmatched: 7. This CDR3 is built from 16 residues. The germline V gene encodes CDR1 KGHDR and CDR2 SFDVKD. Written as DNA, the CDR3 is TGTGCCACCAGTGACAGGACTAGCGGGAGCGCCTATGAGCAGTTCTTC. It translates to CATSDRTSGSAYEQFF.

This clonotype was seen many times. The rearrangement joins TRBV7-9 to TRBJ2-1; 8 bases line up with TRBD1. J lost 7 bases, V lost 3 bases, and 8 bases had no gene match. Germline CDR1 and CDR2: SEHNR and FQNEAQ (reference sequence). The CDR3 contains 15 residues. CDR3 in amino acids: CASSLDGQGRNEQFF. The CDR3 DNA sequence: TGTGCCAGCAGCTTGGATGGACAGGGAAGGAATGAGCAGTTCTTC.

This clonotype was detected ten times or more. V and J are TRBV10-3 and TRBJ2-7; no firm D call. Trimming removed 8 bases at V and 7 bases at J, with 18 bases between. Germline-derived CDR1 and CDR2 are ENHRY and SYGVKD. This CDR3 has 13 amino acids. The CDR3 here is CAISLGSSREQYF. In nucleotides, the CDR3 is TGTGCCATCTCTCTGGGCTCCTCTAGGGAGCAGTACTTC.

This clonotype has ten or more counts. The chain uses TRBV18 and TRBJ2-4; D ambiguous. This CDR3 has 12 residues. Trimming stripped 6 bases from V and 3 bases from J, with 6 bases between. Per germline, CDR1 KGHSH and CDR2 LQKENI. The CDR3 DNA reads as TGTGCCAGCTCCGGAAACAAAAACATTCAGTACTTC. Translating gives CASSGNKNIQYF.

The V call is TRBV19, the J call TRBJ2-7, with 11 nucleotides matching TRBD1. With V trimmed by 6 bases and J by 2 bases, 6 bases remained unmatched. Germline loops: CDR1 LNHDA, CDR2 SQIVND (reference sequence). This CDR3 is 15 amino acids long. CDR3 sequence reads: CASRHWTGGTYEQYF. Written as DNA, the CDR3 is TGTGCCAGTAGACACTGGACAGGGGGCACCTACGAGCAGTACTTC.

Comment on this clonotype: Since a much larger clone is just one base distant, this may be a read error. V and J are TRBV28 and TRBJ2-1; the D gene is possibly TRBD2 (5 bases). This CDR3 is built from 15 residues. Germline CDR1 MDHEN, CDR2 SYDVKM. CDR3 sequence reads: CASSLLSGSYSEQFF. CDR3 nucleotides: TGTGCCAGCAGTCTCCTGTCGGGGTCCTACAGTGAGCAGTTCTTC.

The rearrangement joins TRBV12-3 or TRBV12-4 to TRBJ1-4, with TRBD1 as a possible D gene (5 bases). Trimming removed 5 bases from V and 4 bases from J, with 11 bases in between. The length of the CDR3 is 14 residues. CDR3: CASSGQLINEKLFF. The CDR3 DNA reads TGTGCCAGCAGTGGACAACTGATTAATGAAAAACTGTTTTTT.